This T cell receptor beta chain stems from a study of T cell responses to AZD1222 COVID-19 vaccine. General study points: No repertoire was sampled before or during the peak T cell response, only after it.

Only in-frame clones appear in the TCRdb table, and some are missing; sequencing was by immunoSEQ multiplex PCR. The data hold about 100,000 clones, with 80% to 95% observed a single time. Comment on this clone: Antigen specificity is unknown.

CDR3 size: 16 residues. The germline V gene encodes CDR1 WNHNN and CDR2 SYGVQD (reference sequence). V was clipped by 0 bases and J by 5 bases; unmatched bases: 7. Sequencing used peripheral blood, obtained 28 days after the second AZD1222 dose. This TCR was sampled from an adult who received the AZD1222 COVID-19 vaccine. The gene calls are TRBV10-1 and TRBJ1-5; 7 bases match TRBD1. The CDR3 DNA is TGCGCCAGCAGTGAGTCGACTCGACAGGGCTATCAGCCCCAGCATTTT. It is translated as CASSESTRQGYQPQHF.